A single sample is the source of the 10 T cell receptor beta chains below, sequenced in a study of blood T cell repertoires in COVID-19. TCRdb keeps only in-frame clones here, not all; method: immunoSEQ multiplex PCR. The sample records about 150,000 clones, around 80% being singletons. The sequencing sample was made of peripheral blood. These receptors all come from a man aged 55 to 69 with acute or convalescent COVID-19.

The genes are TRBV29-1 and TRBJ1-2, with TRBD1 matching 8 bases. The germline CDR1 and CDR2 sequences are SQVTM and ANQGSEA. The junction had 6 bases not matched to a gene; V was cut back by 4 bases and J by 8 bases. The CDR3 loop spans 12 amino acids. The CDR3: CSVGQGTSGYTF. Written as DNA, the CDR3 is TGCAGCGTTGGACAGGGGACGTCCGGCTACACCTTC.

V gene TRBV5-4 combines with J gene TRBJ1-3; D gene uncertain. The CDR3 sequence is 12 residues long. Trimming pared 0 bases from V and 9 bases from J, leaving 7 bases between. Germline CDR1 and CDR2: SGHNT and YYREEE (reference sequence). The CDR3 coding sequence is TGTGCCAGCAGCTTGGTTTATGTCACCATATATTTT. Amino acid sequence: CASSLVYVTIYF.

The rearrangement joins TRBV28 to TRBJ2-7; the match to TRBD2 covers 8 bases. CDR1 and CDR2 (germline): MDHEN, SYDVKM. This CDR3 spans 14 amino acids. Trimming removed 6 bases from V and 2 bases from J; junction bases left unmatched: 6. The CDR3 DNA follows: TGTGCCAGCAGGGTCGGGAGGGCGGCCTACGAGCAGTACTTC. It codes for CASRVGRAAYEQYF. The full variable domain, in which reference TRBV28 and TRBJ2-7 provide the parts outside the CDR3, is DVKVTQSSRYLVKRTGEKVFLECVQDMDHENMFWYRQDPGLGLRLIYFSYDVKMKEKGDIPEGYSVSREKKERFSLILESASTNQTSMYLCASRVGRAAYEQYFGPGTRLTVT.

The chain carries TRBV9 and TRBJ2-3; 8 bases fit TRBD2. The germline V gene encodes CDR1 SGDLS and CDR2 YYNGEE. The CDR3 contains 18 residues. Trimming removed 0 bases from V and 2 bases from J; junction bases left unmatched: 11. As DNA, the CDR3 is TGTGCCAGCAGCGTAGGGGAGAGGGGCGGGAGGTCCACAGATACGCAGTATTTT. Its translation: CASSVGERGGRSTDTQYF.

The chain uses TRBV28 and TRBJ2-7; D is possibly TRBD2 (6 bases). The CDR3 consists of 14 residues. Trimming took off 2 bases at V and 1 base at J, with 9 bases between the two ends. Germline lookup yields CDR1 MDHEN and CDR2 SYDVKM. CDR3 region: CASSLAGRSYEQYF. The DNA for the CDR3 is TGTGCCAGCAGTTTAGCGGGACGATCCTACGAGCAGTACTTC.

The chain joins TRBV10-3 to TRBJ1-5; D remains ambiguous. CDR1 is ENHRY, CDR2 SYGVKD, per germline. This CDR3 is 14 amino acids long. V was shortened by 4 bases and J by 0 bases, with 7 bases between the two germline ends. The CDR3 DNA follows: TGTGCCATCAGTGCGGGGTCTAGCAATCAGCCCCAGCATTTT. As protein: CAISAGSSNQPQHF.

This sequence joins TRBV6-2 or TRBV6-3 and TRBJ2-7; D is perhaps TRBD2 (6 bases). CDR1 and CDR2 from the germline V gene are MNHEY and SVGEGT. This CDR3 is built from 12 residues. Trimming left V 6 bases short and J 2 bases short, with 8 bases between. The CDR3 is CASSGLTYEQYF. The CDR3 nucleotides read TGTGCCAGCAGCGGACTAACCTACGAGCAGTACTTC.

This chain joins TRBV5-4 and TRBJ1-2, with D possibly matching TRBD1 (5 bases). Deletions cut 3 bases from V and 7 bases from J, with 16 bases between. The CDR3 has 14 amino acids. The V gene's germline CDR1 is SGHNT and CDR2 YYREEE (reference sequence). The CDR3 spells CASSSREGRGGYTF. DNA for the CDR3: TGTGCCAGCAGCTCCCGTGAAGGAAGGGGTGGCTACACCTTC.

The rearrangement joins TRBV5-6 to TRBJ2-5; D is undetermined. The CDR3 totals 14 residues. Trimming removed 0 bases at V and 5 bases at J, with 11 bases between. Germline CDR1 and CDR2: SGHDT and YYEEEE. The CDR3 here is CASSLDSSRETQYF. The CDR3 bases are TGTGCCAGCAGCTTGGATTCCAGTCGTGAGACCCAGTACTTC.

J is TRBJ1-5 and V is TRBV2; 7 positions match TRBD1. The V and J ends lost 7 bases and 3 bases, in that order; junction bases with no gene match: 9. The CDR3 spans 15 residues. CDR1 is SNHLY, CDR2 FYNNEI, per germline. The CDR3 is CASKSFGTVNQPQHF. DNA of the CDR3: TGTGCCAGCAAATCGTTCGGGACAGTCAATCAGCCCCAGCATTTT.